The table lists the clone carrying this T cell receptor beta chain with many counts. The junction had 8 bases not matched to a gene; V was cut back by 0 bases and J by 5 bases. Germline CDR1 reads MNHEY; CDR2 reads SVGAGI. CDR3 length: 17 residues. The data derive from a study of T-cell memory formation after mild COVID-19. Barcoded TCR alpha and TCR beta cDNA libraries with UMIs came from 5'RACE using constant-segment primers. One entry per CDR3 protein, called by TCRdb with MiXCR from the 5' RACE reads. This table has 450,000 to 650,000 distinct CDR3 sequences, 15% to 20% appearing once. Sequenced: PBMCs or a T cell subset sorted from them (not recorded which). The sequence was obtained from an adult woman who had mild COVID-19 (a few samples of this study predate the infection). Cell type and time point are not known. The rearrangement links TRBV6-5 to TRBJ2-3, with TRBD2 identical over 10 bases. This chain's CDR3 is CASSYSRQREGLDTQYF. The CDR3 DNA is TGTGCCAGCAGTTACTCGCGGCAGCGGGAGGGCCTAGATACGCAGTATTTT.